The rows below give T cell receptor beta chains drawn from one sample of a study of T cell responses to AZD1222 COVID-19 vaccine. Repertoires were generated with immunoSEQ multiplex PCR, while TCRdb's copy carries only in-frame clones and drops some. In the table there are 75,000 to 100,000 clones, 89% of which are singletons. The sample here was peripheral blood, taken on day 0 of AZD1222 vaccination. The receptors here all came from an adult in good health. The CDR3 runs from the conserved cysteine through the conserved F or W. A D gene is named only where the DNA matches it firmly. Only part of the rows carry a size: once, few, many, or a class if the clone is expanded.

CDR3nt: TGTGCCAGCAGCTTCGACGGTGGGTCCTACGAGCAGTACTTC
CDR3aa: CASSFDGGSYEQYF
d_gene: .
j_gene: TRBJ2-7
abundance: once
v_gene: TRBV11-1

CDR3nt: TGCGCCAGCAGGTCACAGCCGAACACTGAAGCTTTCTTT
CDR3aa: CASRSQPNTEAFF
d_gene: .
j_gene: TRBJ1-1
abundance: .
v_gene: TRBV5-1

CDR3nt: TGTGCCAGCAGTTTGTTTTGGACAGGGATTAACTATGGCTACACCTTC
CDR3aa: CASSLFWTGINYGYTF
d_gene: TRBD1
j_gene: TRBJ1-2
abundance: .
v_gene: TRBV28

CDR3nt: TGTGCCAGCTCCGAGGACAGGGTGGGGCAGTACTTC
CDR3aa: CASSEDRVGQYF
d_gene: TRBD1
j_gene: TRBJ2-7
abundance: few
v_gene: TRBV18

CDR3nt: TGTGCCAGCAGCTTAGATAGTGGGGGCAATTCACCCCTCCACTTT
CDR3aa: CASSLDSGGNSPLHF
d_gene: .
j_gene: TRBJ1-6
abundance: .
v_gene: TRBV7-9

CDR3nt: TGTGCCAGCAGTTACCAAGGGACTAGGGGCTCCTACGAGCAGTACTTC
CDR3aa: CASSYQGTRGSYEQYF
d_gene: TRBD2
j_gene: TRBJ2-7
abundance: .
v_gene: TRBV6-5

CDR3nt: TGCGCCAGCAGTGACGGCTACGAGCAGTACTTC
CDR3aa: CASSDGYEQYF
d_gene: .
j_gene: TRBJ2-7
abundance: .
v_gene: TRBV10-2

CDR3nt: TGTGCCTGGAGTCTGGTTAACTATGGCTACACCTTC
CDR3aa: CAWSLVNYGYTF
d_gene: .
j_gene: TRBJ1-2
abundance: .
v_gene: TRBV30

CDR3nt: TGTGCCAGCAGTTCCCCGGGCCCCACTGAAGCTTTCTTT
CDR3aa: CASSSPGPTEAFF
d_gene: .
j_gene: TRBJ1-1
abundance: once
v_gene: TRBV28

CDR3nt: TGCGCCAGCAGCTTGGAAGGCAGGGGAACAGATACGCAGTATTTT
CDR3aa: CASSLEGRGTDTQYF
d_gene: .
j_gene: TRBJ2-3
abundance: .
v_gene: TRBV5-1

CDR3nt: TGTGCCAGCTCACCTAGCGGGGGGGCAATTTCGTACGAGCAGTACTTC
CDR3aa: CASSPSGGAISYEQYF
d_gene: TRBD2
j_gene: TRBJ2-7
abundance: .
v_gene: TRBV18

CDR3nt: TGTGCCAGCACCAGGTCTAACTATGGCTACACCTTC
CDR3aa: CASTRSNYGYTF
d_gene: .
j_gene: TRBJ1-2
abundance: once
v_gene: TRBV3-1/TRBV3-2

CDR3nt: TGTGCCACCAGCAGCGACAGGATTAACTATGGCTACACCTTC
CDR3aa: CATSSDRINYGYTF
d_gene: .
j_gene: TRBJ1-2
abundance: .
v_gene: TRBV15

CDR3nt: TGCAGCGGAAAATGGGGTTACGAGCAGTACTTC
CDR3aa: CSGKWGYEQYF
d_gene: .
j_gene: TRBJ2-7
abundance: .
v_gene: TRBV29-1

CDR3nt: TGCGCCAGCAGTGAGGGGGACAGGGTGGAAAAACTGTTTTTT
CDR3aa: CASSEGDRVEKLFF
d_gene: TRBD1
j_gene: TRBJ1-4
abundance: .
v_gene: TRBV10-1

CDR3nt: TGTGCCAGCAATAAAGGGTCTTCGGGTGAAGCTTTCTTT
CDR3aa: CASNKGSSGEAFF
d_gene: .
j_gene: TRBJ1-1
abundance: .
v_gene: TRBV7-9

CDR3nt: TGTGCCACCAGTGATAATAGCGGGGGGACTTACAATGAGCAGTTCTTC
CDR3aa: CATSDNSGGTYNEQFF
d_gene: TRBD2
j_gene: TRBJ2-1
abundance: .
v_gene: TRBV24-1

CDR3nt: TGTGCCAGCAGTCCAGATTCCTCTGGAAACACCATATATTTT
CDR3aa: CASSPDSSGNTIYF
d_gene: .
j_gene: TRBJ1-3
abundance: .
v_gene: TRBV6-6

CDR3nt: TGTGCCAGCAGGCCGACAGGTGGAGATGAAAAACTGTTTTTT
CDR3aa: CASRPTGGDEKLFF
d_gene: .
j_gene: TRBJ1-4
abundance: .
v_gene: TRBV28

CDR3nt: TGTGCCAGCAGCTTGGGACAGGAAGTATTCTATGGCTACACCTTC
CDR3aa: CASSLGQEVFYGYTF
d_gene: .
j_gene: TRBJ1-2
abundance: .
v_gene: TRBV5-5

CDR3nt: TGTGCCAGCAGTGAGGGTTTAGCGGGGGGGCCCGAAGAGACCCAGTACTTC
CDR3aa: CASSEGLAGGPEETQYF
d_gene: TRBD2
j_gene: TRBJ2-5
abundance: .
v_gene: TRBV6-4

CDR3nt: TGCAGCGTAGTACAGGGGGCAAGGTACAATGAGCAGTTCTTC
CDR3aa: CSVVQGARYNEQFF
d_gene: TRBD1
j_gene: TRBJ2-1
abundance: .
v_gene: TRBV29-1

CDR3nt: TGCGCCAGCAGCCAAGATTCTGACAGACATAGCCCCTATAATTCACCCCTCCACTTT
CDR3aa: CASSQDSDRHSPYNSPLHF
d_gene: .
j_gene: TRBJ1-6
abundance: .
v_gene: TRBV4-3

CDR3nt: TGTGCCAGCAGCCCGACGGGTGGGGGGATAAACACCGGGGAGCTGTTTTTT
CDR3aa: CASSPTGGGINTGELFF
d_gene: .
j_gene: TRBJ2-2
abundance: few
v_gene: TRBV13

CDR3nt: TGTGCCAGCAGTGAAAACACCGTCTACAGTCAGCCCCAGCATTTT
CDR3aa: CASSENTVYSQPQHF
d_gene: .
j_gene: TRBJ1-5
abundance: once
v_gene: TRBV6-1

CDR3nt: TGCAGCGTTGCGGGCAGTGGCGTCTCTGAAGCTTTCTTT
CDR3aa: CSVAGSGVSEAFF
d_gene: .
j_gene: TRBJ1-1
abundance: .
v_gene: TRBV29-1

CDR3nt: TGTGCCAGCAGTTTAGTACGATTTGGGCGGGTGGCTGGAAACACCATATATTTT
CDR3aa: CASSLVRFGRVAGNTIYF
d_gene: .
j_gene: TRBJ1-3
abundance: .
v_gene: TRBV28

CDR3nt: TGCGCCAGCAGCCAAGGGGACTCGACAGGGCTTGATGAAAAACTGTTTTTT
CDR3aa: CASSQGDSTGLDEKLFF
d_gene: TRBD1
j_gene: TRBJ1-4
abundance: .
v_gene: TRBV4-1

CDR3nt: TGCGCCAGCAGTGTTGGGAGCACTGAAGCTTTCTTT
CDR3aa: CASSVGSTEAFF
d_gene: .
j_gene: TRBJ1-1
abundance: .
v_gene: TRBV10-2

CDR3nt: TGCGCCAGCAAGTCGGGGTTTTTAGCTGAAGCTTTCTTT
CDR3aa: CASKSGFLAEAFF
d_gene: .
j_gene: TRBJ1-1
abundance: .
v_gene: TRBV4-1

CDR3nt: TGCGCCAGCAGTGATTTTCAGGGGGCCTACGAGCAGTACTTC
CDR3aa: CASSDFQGAYEQYF
d_gene: TRBD1
j_gene: TRBJ2-7
abundance: .
v_gene: TRBV10-1

CDR3nt: TGTGCCAGCAGTGAATCGGTGGATTACAATGAGCAGTTCTTC
CDR3aa: CASSESVDYNEQFF
d_gene: .
j_gene: TRBJ2-1
abundance: once
v_gene: TRBV25-1

CDR3nt: TGTGCCAGCAGCGTGGGACAGGTAAACTATGGCTACACCTTC
CDR3aa: CASSVGQVNYGYTF
d_gene: TRBD1
j_gene: TRBJ1-2
abundance: .
v_gene: TRBV7-9

CDR3nt: TGTGCCAGCAGCTTAGAACAGAACACTGAAGCTTTCTTT
CDR3aa: CASSLEQNTEAFF
d_gene: .
j_gene: TRBJ1-1
abundance: few
v_gene: TRBV7-9

CDR3nt: TGTGCCAGTATCGGATCGGGTTTGTTCACAGCCATGAACACTGAAGCTTTCTTT
CDR3aa: CASIGSGLFTAMNTEAFF
d_gene: .
j_gene: TRBJ1-1
abundance: .
v_gene: TRBV19

CDR3nt: TGCAGCGTGTGGCAGACTAACTATGGCTACACCTTC
CDR3aa: CSVWQTNYGYTF
d_gene: .
j_gene: TRBJ1-2
abundance: once
v_gene: TRBV29-1

CDR3nt: TGTGCCAGCAGTCGATCCGACAGGGCCTATGGCTACACCTTC
CDR3aa: CASSRSDRAYGYTF
d_gene: TRBD1
j_gene: TRBJ1-2
abundance: .
v_gene: TRBV27

CDR3nt: TGTGCCAGTAGTTTGGGACAGGGGACCTACTATGGCTACACCTTC
CDR3aa: CASSLGQGTYYGYTF
d_gene: TRBD1
j_gene: TRBJ1-2
abundance: .
v_gene: TRBV19

CDR3nt: TGCGCCAGCAGCCAAGATCAGAGGATGAACACTGAAGCTTTCTTT
CDR3aa: CASSQDQRMNTEAFF
d_gene: .
j_gene: TRBJ1-1
abundance: .
v_gene: TRBV4-3

CDR3nt: TGTGCCAGCAGCTCGTCTCGGGACTCTGGCTACACCTTC
CDR3aa: CASSSSRDSGYTF
d_gene: .
j_gene: TRBJ1-2
abundance: .
v_gene: TRBV7-2

CDR3nt: TGTGCCAGCAGCGTCCGGGACAGCTATGGCTACACCTTC
CDR3aa: CASSVRDSYGYTF
d_gene: TRBD1
j_gene: TRBJ1-2
abundance: .
v_gene: TRBV9

CDR3nt: TGTGCCAGCAGCCCTCCCCCCACAGGGGACCTAGCCAAAAACATTCAGTACTTC
CDR3aa: CASSPPPTGDLAKNIQYF
d_gene: TRBD1
j_gene: TRBJ2-4
abundance: .
v_gene: TRBV5-5

CDR3nt: TGTGCCAGCAGTCCCTCCGGGCTGGGCGGCTACACCTTC
CDR3aa: CASSPSGLGGYTF
d_gene: .
j_gene: TRBJ1-2
abundance: .
v_gene: TRBV2

CDR3nt: TGCGCCAGCAGCCAAGAAGGACAGGGAGGTCACTATGGCTACACCTTC
CDR3aa: CASSQEGQGGHYGYTF
d_gene: TRBD1
j_gene: TRBJ1-2
abundance: .
v_gene: TRBV4-1

CDR3nt: TGCAGCGTGGAAGGGGGCGGGCGCAATGAGCAGTTCTTC
CDR3aa: CSVEGGGRNEQFF
d_gene: TRBD1
j_gene: TRBJ2-1
abundance: .
v_gene: TRBV29-1